The 15 T cell receptor beta chains listed next were all sequenced from one sample in a study of shared T cell receptors in the human thymus. The protocol was immunoSEQ multiplex PCR, while the TCRdb copy is restricted to in-frame clones and leaves out a portion. Of more than 300,000 clones detected, more than 85% appear once; the ten largest clones hold around 0.018%. The source material was thymocytes. The source is a human donor.

This clone has just one count. The gene calls are TRBV7-2 and TRBJ1-1; a weak D match, TRBD1 (5 bases). Per the germline V gene, CDR1 is SGHTA and CDR2 is FQGNSA. CDR3 length: 15 residues. Deletions cut 5 bases from V and 3 bases from J, with 16 bases between. The CDR3 here is CASSRGTGLYTEAFF. DNA of the CDR3: TGTGCCAGCAGCCGGGGGACTGGGCTTTACACTGAAGCTTTCTTT.

This chain uses TRBV12-5 with TRBJ2-7; 8 bases are a match to TRBD2. The CDR3 has 15 residues. Germline CDR1 reads LGHNT; CDR2 reads FRNRAP. The trim removed 7 bases at V and 2 bases at J, leaving 10 bases unmatched. The CDR3 DNA reads TGTGCTAGTGCCACTGGGGGAGCGGGAGCCTACGAGCAGTACTTC. Protein product: CASATGGAGAYEQYF.

This clone was counted once. V gene TRBV15 combines with J gene TRBJ1-3; TRBD1 is a possible D gene (5 bases). CDR1 is LNHNV, CDR2 YYDKDF, per germline (reference sequence). The CDR3 covers 16 residues. Trimming shortened V by 1 base and J by 0 bases, and 10 bases separated the two germline ends. Written as DNA, the CDR3 is TGTGCCACCAGCAGAGGGGGACGGATCTCTGGAAACACCATATATTTT. It encodes CATSRGGRISGNTIYF.

Only one count was recorded for this clone. This rearrangement joins TRBV6-5 to TRBJ2-1, with D perhaps matching TRBD2 (6 bases). The CDR3 contains 16 residues. Germline V gene lookup returns CDR1 MNHEY and CDR2 SVGAGI. With 0 bases removed from V and 0 bases from J, the gap between germline ends came to 9 bases. The CDR3 region has the DNA TGTGCCAGCAGTTACTCTGCGGGACGCTCCTACAATGAGCAGTTCTTC. The encoded protein is CASSYSAGRSYNEQFF.

This clone was seen only once. J is TRBJ1-1 and V is TRBV5-4, with TRBD1 as a possible D gene (5 bases). The CDR3 consists of 17 residues. The V end lost 0 bases, the J end lost 4 bases, and 19 bases lay between the germline ends. The V gene's germline CDR1 is SGHNT and CDR2 YYREEE (reference sequence). In DNA form, the CDR3 reads TGTGCCAGCAGCTTGGTACTGGGACCGCCAAAGGGCACTGAAGCTTTCTTT. It translates to CASSLVLGPPKGTEAFF.

This rearrangement joins TRBV7-9 to TRBJ2-1, with TRBD2 matching 8 bases. CDR3 length: 11 residues. Trimming removed 6 bases from V and 10 bases from J; junction bases left unmatched: 2. The germline V gene has CDR1 SEHNR and CDR2 FQNEAQ (reference sequence). CDR3 protein: CASRRGDEQFF. The CDR3 DNA reads TGTGCCAGCAGGCGGGGGGACGAGCAGTTCTTC.

The chain employs TRBV7-8 and TRBJ2-7; D not resolved. This CDR3 spans 12 amino acids. Germline CDR1 and CDR2: SGHVS and FQNEAQ. Trimming took off 1 base at V and 2 bases at J, with 3 bases between the two ends. The CDR3 loop is CASSLVAYEQYF. CDR3 in DNA: TGTGCCAGCAGCTTAGTAGCCTACGAGCAGTACTTC.

This sequence joins TRBV5-6 and TRBJ2-1; D not resolved. This CDR3 is 15 amino acids long. V was shortened by 2 bases and J by 2 bases, with 11 bases between the two germline ends. Germline V gives CDR1 SGHDT, CDR2 YYEEEE. This CDR3 is CASSFGIGPYNEQFF. The CDR3 coding sequence is TGTGCCAGCAGCTTCGGCATCGGACCCTACAATGAGCAGTTCTTC.

The chain recombines TRBV27 with TRBJ1-4, with no clear D. The CDR3 extends over 15 amino acids. CDR1 and CDR2 from the germline V gene are MNHEY and SMNVEV (reference sequence). V shed 5 bases and J shed 1 base, with 11 bases lying between them. The CDR3 is CASSRRRETNEKLFF. The CDR3, as DNA: TGTGCCAGCAGTCGAAGACGGGAAACTAATGAAAAACTGTTTTTT.

The chain couples TRBV11-3 to TRBJ2-3; 10 positions agree with TRBD2. There are 16 residues in the CDR3. Germline trimming cut 1 base from V and 4 bases from J; bases unmatched to any gene: 5. CDR1 SGHNT and CDR2 YENEEA come from the germline V gene. The CDR3 sequence is CASSLGLAGDSDTQYF. The CDR3 bases are TGTGCCAGCAGCTTAGGCCTAGCGGGAGACTCAGATACGCAGTATTTT.

This chain connects TRBV11-2 to TRBJ2-2; tentative D call: TRBD1 (5 bases). Per germline, CDR1 SGHAT and CDR2 FQNNGV. The V and J ends lost 2 bases and 3 bases respectively, with 7 bases between them. This CDR3 has 14 amino acids. The CDR3 region is CASSLLGDTGELFF. The CDR3 nucleotides are TGTGCCAGCAGCTTACTAGGGGACACCGGGGAGCTGTTTTTT.

The chain combines TRBV27 with TRBJ1-5; maybe TRBD1 (6 bases). Trimming shortened V by 4 bases and J by 1 base, and 11 bases separated the two germline ends. CDR1 and CDR2 from the germline V gene are MNHEY and SMNVEV (reference sequence). This CDR3 comprises 15 residues. CDR3 in amino acids: CASSWGQPSNQPQHF. The CDR3 nucleotides are TGTGCCAGCAGTTGGGGACAACCGAGCAATCAGCCCCAGCATTTT.

This clone was found once. The chain recombines TRBV5-1 with TRBJ2-1; TRBD2 matches 8 bases. Germline trimming cut 4 bases from V and 6 bases from J; bases unmatched to any gene: 6. Looked up from germline, CDR1 is SGHRS and CDR2 is YFSETQ. The CDR3 has 14 residues. CDR3 in DNA: TGCGCCAGCAGCGAGCGGGAGTTTCCCAATGAGCAGTTCTTC. Residues: CASSEREFPNEQFF.

The V call is TRBV5-1, the J call TRBJ1-5; D ambiguous. Per germline, CDR1 SGHRS and CDR2 YFSETQ. CDR3 length: 13 amino acids. Trimming left V 3 bases short and J 7 bases short, with 11 bases between. CDR3 nucleotide sequence: TGCGCCAGCAGCTCAACGGACGGGCAGCCCCAGCATTTT. It yields the protein CASSSTDGQPQHF.

V gene TRBV4-3 combines with J gene TRBJ1-1, with a weak D call TRBD1 (6 bases). Germline CDR1 reads LGHNA; CDR2 reads YSLEER. CDR3 length: 20 residues. The V end lost 4 bases, the J end lost 4 bases, and 31 bases lay between the germline ends. The CDR3 is CASSPSLQNLGGQIPTEAFF. The CDR3 DNA reads as TGCGCCAGCAGCCCGAGTCTCCAAAACCTTGGTGGACAGATTCCCACTGAAGCTTTCTTT.